These 2 T cell receptor beta chains were sequenced from one sample in a study of Ad26.COV2.S vaccination and SARS-CoV-2 variants. The method was immunoSEQ multiplex PCR; TCRdb's version includes in-frame clones alone and lacks a portion of them. Among under 95,000 clones, roughly 85% were seen once, and the ten largest hold roughly 15%. The input for sequencing was peripheral blood, taken after recovery from COVID-19. These receptor sequences come from a human donor who had recovered from COVID-19.

The genes are TRBV28 and TRBJ2-7, with 8 positions matching TRBD1. The CDR3 covers 13 residues. V shed 8 bases and J 2 bases; nucleotides not matched to a gene: 5. Per germline, CDR1 MDHEN and CDR2 SYDVKM. For the CDR3, the DNA is TGTGCCAGCTTGGGCAGGGGGCCCTACGAGCAGTACTTC. Protein: CASLGRGPYEQYF.

This sequence joins TRBV3-1 (or the pseudogene TRBV3-2) and TRBJ2-7; D gene ambiguous. Germline-derived CDR1 and CDR2 are LGHDT and YNNKEL (reference sequence). This CDR3 comprises 16 residues. Trimming took off 2 bases at V and 2 bases at J, with 16 bases between the two ends. CDR3 bases: TGTGCCAGCAGCCAATTTTCGGTCAGTATGACCTACGAGCAGTACTTC. This translates into CASSQFSVSMTYEQYF.